These 20 T cell receptor beta chains came from one sample sequenced in a study of T cells after yellow fever vaccination. MiXCR, run by TCRdb on the 5' RACE reads, gives a single entry per CDR3 protein. The data show approximately 610,000 distinct CDR3 sequences, around a sixth seen once. Source: PBMCs, taken 5 to 6 days after the first yellow fever vaccination. These receptors came from a man younger than 35 who received the YFV17D yellow fever vaccine.

This clonotype was found many times. V gene TRBV3-1 combines with J gene TRBJ2-7, with D tentatively TRBD1 (6 bases). This CDR3 has 13 amino acids. Trimming stripped 6 bases from V and 0 bases from J, with 9 bases between. Germline V gene sequence: CDR1 LGHDT, CDR2 YNNKEL (reference sequence). The CDR3 loop is CASSQGSSYEQYF. DNA for the CDR3: TGTGCCAGCAGTCAGGGGTCCTCCTACGAGCAGTACTTC.

The table lists this clonotype with a few counts. The gene calls are TRBV7-2 and TRBJ1-1; no clear D. CDR1 SGHTA and CDR2 FQGNSA come from the germline V gene. V was pared by 2 bases and J by 1 base, with 8 bases between. The CDR3 has 14 amino acids. CDR3 residues: CASSLPMGNTEAFF. DNA for the CDR3: TGTGCCAGCAGCTTACCGATGGGGAACACTGAAGCTTTCTTT.

This clonotype was picked up a small number of times. The chain has TRBV5-6 and TRBJ2-7, with TRBD2 as a possible D gene (5 bases). Trimming pared 4 bases from V and 2 bases from J, leaving 16 bases between. The CDR3 is made up of 15 amino acids. CDR1 and CDR2 (germline): SGHDT, YYEEEE. DNA of the CDR3: TGTGCCAGCAGCCCCAAGGGAGACGGGACCTACGAGCAGTACGTC. It translates to CASSPKGDGTYEQYV.

A few counts support this clonotype. The CDR3: CASSLAEGGEQYV. In DNA form, the CDR3 reads TGCGCCAGCAGCTTGGCCGAGGGCGGCGAGCAGTACGTC. The J gene is TRBJ2-7, the V gene TRBV5-1; perhaps TRBD2 as D (5 bases). This CDR3 has 13 amino acids. Germline V gene lookup returns CDR1 SGHRS and CDR2 YFSETQ. V lost 0 bases to trimming and J lost 6 bases, with 10 bases between them.

This clonotype was seen a few times. The rearrangement links TRBV7-8 to TRBJ2-1; TRBD2 aligns across 14 bases. Germline V lookup: CDR1 SGHVS, CDR2 FQNEAQ. The J segment lost 10 bases and the V segment lost 5 bases, leaving 10 bases of the junction unmatched. The CDR3 covers 16 residues. The CDR3 spells CASSPGLAGGPREQFF. Here the CDR3 DNA reads TGTGCCAGCAGCCCTGGACTAGCGGGGGGACCCCGGGAGCAGTTCTTC.

This clonotype was found a few times. An end of the junction does not agree with germline; a read error may underlie this. The chain uses TRBV4-1 and TRBJ1-5, with D unclear. The CDR3 runs to 13 residues. The germline V gene has CDR1 MGHRA and CDR2 YSYEKL. The DNA for the CDR3 is TGCGCCAGCAGTCAAGGACTCATCCAGCCCCAGCATTTT. This gives the protein CASSQGLIQPQHF.

This clonotype was picked up a small number of times. This chain connects TRBV7-9 to TRBJ1-5; D is ambiguous. This CDR3 has 15 residues. Trimming shortened V by 1 base and J by 3 bases, and 10 bases separated the two germline ends. From germline, CDR1 is SEHNR and CDR2 FQNEAQ (reference sequence). The CDR3 region has the DNA TGTGCCAGCAGCTTAGGATTTTTTGACAATCAGCCCCAGCATTTT. It yields the protein CASSLGFFDNQPQHF.

This sequence joins TRBV4-3 and TRBJ2-1; possibly TRBD1 or TRBD2 for D (7 bases each). Germline V gene data show CDR1 as LGHNA and CDR2 as YSLEER. The ends were cut back, 3 bases at V and 7 bases at J, with 19 bases in the middle. This CDR3 has 16 residues. CDR3 DNA: TGCGCCAGCAGCCATTTAGCAGGGGGGGCTGGGAATGAGCAGTTCTTC. This sequence encodes CASSHLAGGAGNEQFF.

Written as DNA, the CDR3 is TGTGCCAGCTTCGGGGGAGCAGGGACCCAGTACTTC. Protein: CASFGGAGTQYF. This chain uses TRBV6-2 or TRBV6-3 with TRBJ2-5; D perhaps matches TRBD2 (6 bases). V lost 8 bases, J lost 7 bases, and 14 bases lay in between. The CDR3 sequence is 12 residues long. CDR1 and CDR2 from the germline V gene are MNHEY and SVGEGT.

This chain uses TRBV15 with TRBJ1-2; 9 bases line up with TRBD1. The CDR3 runs 16 residues. J lost 4 bases, V lost 3 bases, and 9 bases had no gene match. Germline loops: CDR1 LNHNV, CDR2 YYDKDF (reference sequence). DNA for the CDR3: TGTGCCACCAGCAGTGACCGGGACAGGGCCCTCTATGGCTACACCTTC. This translates into CATSSDRDRALYGYTF.

The rearrangement joins TRBV6-8 to TRBJ2-7, with D unclear. Deletions cut 0 bases from V and 5 bases from J, with 20 bases between. Germline CDR1 MNHGY, CDR2 SAAAGT. The CDR3 loop spans 17 amino acids. The CDR3 DNA follows: TGTGCCAGCAGTTACTCGTCACAGATCCACCCTAGGAACGAGCAGTACGTC. It yields the protein CASSYSSQIHPRNEQYV.

In this sample, this clonotype turned up a few times. The chain has TRBV10-3 and TRBJ2-7; 8 nucleotides agree with TRBD1. CDR1 and CDR2 (germline): ENHRY, SYGVKD. The CDR3 covers 14 residues. The junction had 8 bases not matched to a gene; V was cut back by 10 bases and J by 0 bases. The CDR3 sequence: CATGDRPSSYEQYV. The DNA of the CDR3 is TGTGCCACCGGGGACAGGCCAAGCTCCTACGAGCAGTACGTC.

This clonotype was counted between two and nine times. V is TRBV4-3 and J is TRBJ2-2; TRBD1 agrees at 7 bases. Trimming at V came to 3 bases and at J to 0 bases, leaving 4 bases not matched to a gene. The length of the CDR3 is 16 residues. CDR1 is LGHNA, CDR2 YSLEER, per germline. The CDR3 sequence: CASSQIGTANTGELFF. For the CDR3, the DNA is TGCGCCAGCAGCCAGATCGGGACAGCGAACACCGGGGAGCTGTTTTTT.

The chain has TRBV20-1 and TRBJ2-7, with D uncertain. From germline, CDR1 is DFQATT and CDR2 SNEGSKA (reference sequence). The CDR3 sequence is 11 residues long. Trimming shortened V by 5 bases and J by 3 bases, and 8 bases separated the two germline ends. CDR3: CSAQRDYEQYV. Written as DNA, the CDR3 is TGCAGTGCTCAAAGGGACTACGAGCAGTACGTC.

This clonotype was observed a few times. The chain is built from TRBV11-1 and TRBJ2-3, with D perhaps given as TRBD1 or TRBD2 (5 bases each). CDR1 is SGHAT, CDR2 FQDESV, per germline (reference sequence). The CDR3 sequence is 18 residues long. Trimming removed 4 bases from V and 0 bases from J, with 20 bases in between. DNA of the CDR3: TGTGCCAGCAGCTCGGACATGAATCGGGACCCTAGCACAGATACGCAGTATTTT. Translating gives CASSSDMNRDPSTDTQYF.

V is TRBV18 and J is TRBJ1-1, with TRBD1 matching over 7 bases. The germline V gene has CDR1 KGHSH and CDR2 LQKENI. The CDR3 consists of 15 residues. J gave up 5 bases and V 3 bases, and 9 bases lay outside the gene matches. In DNA, the CDR3 is TGTGCCAGCTCACCCCGACAGGGAAGGGGAACTGAAGCTTTCTTT. Residues: CASSPRQGRGTEAFF.

This clonotype has more than one count but fewer than ten. The chain joins TRBV20-1 to TRBJ2-6, with D maybe TRBD1 (6 bases). V was pared by 6 bases and J by 2 bases, with 11 bases between. Per the germline V gene, CDR1 is DFQATT and CDR2 is SNEGSKA (reference sequence). This CDR3 is 14 amino acids long. CDR3 DNA: TGCAGTGCATCAGGGGCGGCTGGGGCCAACGTCCTGACTTTC. This encodes CSASGAAGANVLTF.

The rearrangement links TRBV4-3 to TRBJ1-2, with unresolved D. The CDR3 consists of 14 residues. Germline-derived CDR1 and CDR2 are LGHNA and YSLEER. V dropped 1 base and J dropped 2 bases, with 8 bases sitting between them. The CDR3 nucleotides are TGCGCCAGCAGCCAAGGCAGGTACAACTATGGCTACACCTTC. Translating gives CASSQGRYNYGYTF.

In its sample, this clonotype was seen a few times. The chain uses TRBV11-2 and TRBJ2-3; TRBD2 is a possible D gene (5 bases). Germline CDR1 reads SGHAT; CDR2 reads FQNNGV. This CDR3 spans 15 amino acids. V lost 4 bases, J lost 3 bases, and 14 bases lay in between. The chain's CDR3 is CASSSRQWRTDTQYF. The CDR3 DNA sequence: TGTGCCAGCAGCTCCCGTCAGTGGAGGACAGATACGCAGTATTTT.

This clonotype came up a few times. CDR3 coding DNA: TGTGCCAGCAGTACAGGGGTGACTAATGAAAAACTGTTTTTT. Protein sequence: CASSTGVTNEKLFF. The chain is built from TRBV7-2 and TRBJ1-4; 7 bases map to TRBD1. The germline gives CDR1 SGHTA, CDR2 FQGNSA. The CDR3 is made up of 14 amino acids. The V gene end was trimmed by 6 bases and the J gene end by 2 bases; junction bases not matched to a gene: 3.